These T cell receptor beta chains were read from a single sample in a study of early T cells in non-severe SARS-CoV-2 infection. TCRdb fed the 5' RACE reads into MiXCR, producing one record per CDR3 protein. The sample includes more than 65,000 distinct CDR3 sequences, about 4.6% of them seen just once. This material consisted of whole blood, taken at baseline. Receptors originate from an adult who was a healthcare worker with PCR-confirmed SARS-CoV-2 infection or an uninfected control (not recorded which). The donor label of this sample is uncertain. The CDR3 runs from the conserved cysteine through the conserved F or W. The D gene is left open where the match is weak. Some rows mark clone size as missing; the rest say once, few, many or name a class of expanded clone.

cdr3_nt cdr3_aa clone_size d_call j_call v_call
TGTGCCAGCAGTTTCGACAGCTATGGCTACACCTTC CASSFDSYGYTF many NA TRBJ1-2 TRBV12-3/TRBV12-4
TGTGCCAGCAGCCCTAGCGGGGCCACAGATACGCAGTATTTT CASSPSGATDTQYF few TRBD2 TRBJ2-3 TRBV7-3
TGTGCCAGCACTCGACTAGCGGGGGGCAGCTCCTACAATGAGCAGTTCTTC CASTRLAGGSSYNEQFF NA TRBD2 TRBJ2-1 TRBV6-5
TGTGCCAGCAGTTCCACGACACGCAACCAAGAGACCCAGTACTTC CASSSTTRNQETQYF many NA TRBJ2-5 TRBV6-2/TRBV6-3
TGTGCCAGCAGTTTTCGGGGGCAGACGAACACTGAAGCTTTCTTT CASSFRGQTNTEAFF many NA TRBJ1-1 TRBV12-3/TRBV12-4
TGCAGCGTTGAAGCCCCCCCGGGGGGCTACACCTTC CSVEAPPGGYTF few NA TRBJ1-2 TRBV29-1
TGTGCCAGCAGTTCCCTCAAGGGGTCAATGGAGCGTGGTGAGCAGTTCTTC CASSSLKGSMERGEQFF few NA TRBJ2-1 TRBV27
TGTGCCAGCAGGATCAGGGGGCGGGACAGTGGCTACACCTTC CASRIRGRDSGYTF many TRBD1 TRBJ1-2 TRBV6-1
TGTGCCAGCAGCTTAGTGCTAGCCCCTCGGGAGACCCAGTACTTC CASSLVLAPRETQYF NA NA TRBJ2-5 TRBV7-2
TGTGCCAGCAGCTCCTACAGGGAAAAGAATGAAAAACTGTTTTTT CASSSYREKNEKLFF few NA TRBJ1-4 TRBV11-2
TGCAGTGCTAGAAGGCGGGGGGGCCGCACAGATACGCAGTATTTT CSARRRGGRTDTQYF few TRBD2 TRBJ2-3 TRBV20-1
TGTGCCAGCAGCCCCCGTCGACAGGCCGGTGAAGCTTTCTTT CASSPRRQAGEAFF few NA TRBJ1-1 TRBV11-3
TGTGCCAGCTCACCGCGGGACACGTCCTACGAGCGGCAGTACTTC CASSPRDTSYERQYF many NA TRBJ2-7 TRBV18
TGTGCCAGCAGCTTAGCGCTAGGTCTCCGGGACAACAAAAACATTCAGTACTTC CASSLALGLRDNKNIQYF many NA TRBJ2-4 TRBV7-2
TGCAGTGCAAGGGGACAGGGGGATCCCTCTGGGGCCAACGTCCTGACTTTC CSARGQGDPSGANVLTF NA TRBD1 TRBJ2-6 TRBV20-1
TGTGCCAGCAGCCTGGGACAGAACAATGAGCAGTTCTTC CASSLGQNNEQFF many TRBD1 TRBJ2-1 TRBV7-2
TGCGCCAGCAGCCATGGGGGAGGCACTGAAGCTTTCTTT CASSHGGGTEAFF NA NA TRBJ1-1 TRBV4-1
TGTGCCAGCAGCCAACAGGGTTTTGGAGGCACTGAAGCTTTCTTT CASSQQGFGGTEAFF many NA TRBJ1-1 TRBV7-2
TGTGCCAGCACCATATCCCCCCTAGCGACAAATACGCAGTATTTT CASTISPLATNTQYF many NA TRBJ2-3 TRBV7-2
TGCGCCAGCAGCGGCCTGAGCGGGTCCTACAATGAGCAGTTCTTC CASSGLSGSYNEQFF few NA TRBJ2-1 TRBV5-1
TGTGCCAGCCGGACAGGGATGGGGCAGCCCCAGCATTTT CASRTGMGQPQHF many TRBD1 TRBJ1-5 TRBV28